This TCR beta chain was retrieved from a study of vaccination effects on CD4 cells after COVID-19. Viral peptide pools were used in the ViraFEST assay to expand antigen-specific CD4+ T cells, and sequencing came afterward. Following 10 days of culture, CD4+ T cells were isolated. Having tested negative for nucleocapsid antibodies, the vaccine recipients showed no prior SARS-CoV-2 infection. As concerns this clone: Its antigen is not known.

Sequencing was performed with immunoSEQ multiplex PCR; in TCRdb, only in-frame clones are kept and a portion is missing. The sample contains about 24,000 clones, over 70% of which appear only once. Broader study findings: Nearly all vaccine-induced clones in healthy recipients recognized only SARS-CoV-2.

The CDR3 has 15 residues. CDR1 SGHKS and CDR2 YYEKEE come from the germline V gene (reference sequence). With 4 bases clipped from V and 3 bases from J, the junction kept 5 bases outside the gene matches. This chain joins TRBV5-5 and TRBJ2-1; TRBD2 aligns across 9 bases. The sequence came from a human donor who received a COVID-19 vaccine. Source: CD4+ T cells from PBMCs cultured with HCoV-NL63 spike peptides, taken before COVID-19 vaccination. The CDR3 here is CASSTGTSSYNEQFF. For the CDR3, the DNA is TGTGCCAGCAGCACCGGGACTAGCAGCTACAATGAGCAGTTCTTC.